These 20 T cell receptor beta chains came from one sample sequenced in a study of post-analysis software for immune sequencing data. Findings and limits, study-wide: Controls had lower frequencies than patients of roughly five TRBV segments, which included TRBV5-6, TRBV5-1 and TRBV20-1.

No antigen has been assigned to these receptors. Prepared TCR beta cDNA libraries contained unique molecular identifiers. TCRdb ran MiXCR on the PCR reads and lists one entry per CDR3 protein. Here the sample spans hundreds of thousands of distinct CDR3 sequences, roughly 30% being singletons. Specimen: blood. The receptors originated from a girl aged 5-17 years with multiple sclerosis.

CDR3 region: CATSRGGYSNQPQHF. For the CDR3, the DNA is TGTGCCACCAGCAGAGGAGGTTATAGCAATCAGCCCCAGCATTTT. This rearrangement joins TRBV15 to TRBJ1-5; D is uncertain. Trimming shortened V by 1 base and J by 0 bases, and 7 bases separated the two germline ends. Germline assignment: CDR1 LNHNV and CDR2 YYDKDF (reference sequence). This CDR3 has 15 amino acids.

The chain carries TRBV27 and TRBJ2-1, with 8 bases fitting TRBD2. The trim removed 7 bases at V and 5 bases at J, leaving 19 bases unmatched. The CDR3 length is 18 residues. CDR1 is MNHEY, CDR2 SMNVEV, per germline (reference sequence). The CDR3 DNA reads TGTGCCAGCAATTATCGGCTCAGTTCGCGGGGGGAAAACAATGAGCAGTTCTTC. Translation: CASNYRLSSRGENNEQFF.

The sample holds one count of this clonotype. V usage is TRBV6-2 or TRBV6-3 and J usage is TRBJ2-5; 9 positions agree with TRBD2. The germline V gene encodes CDR1 MNHEY and CDR2 SVGEGT. J was trimmed by 2 bases and V by 7 bases; bases with no gene match: 5. The CDR3 length is 14 residues. CDR3 nucleotide sequence: TGTGCCAGCACCCTGACTAGCGGACAAGAGACCCAGTACTTC. This translates into CASTLTSGQETQYF.

The chain has TRBV18 and TRBJ1-5; the D gene is possibly TRBD1 (6 bases). CDR1 is KGHSH, CDR2 LQKENI, per germline. The CDR3 sequence is 13 residues long. Trimming took off 6 bases at V and 7 bases at J, with 13 bases between the two ends. CDR3 region: CASSVGGAQPQHF. CDR3 nucleotide sequence: TGTGCCAGCTCCGTTGGGGGGGCCCAGCCCCAGCATTTT.

The table lists this clonotype with a few counts. V is TRBV11-2 and J is TRBJ2-1; 16 positions match TRBD2. The ends lost 5 bases at V and 9 bases at J; junction bases unmatched: 19. CDR1 and CDR2 (germline): SGHAT, FQNNGV. This CDR3 has 20 amino acids. The CDR3 loop reads CASSPRHSGTSGGARSEQFF. The CDR3 DNA follows: TGTGCCAGCAGCCCCCGACACTCCGGGACTAGCGGGGGGGCCAGGAGTGAGCAGTTCTTC.

The chain links TRBV27 to TRBJ1-6, with D hard to call. V dropped 6 bases and J dropped 0 bases, with 18 bases sitting between them. The CDR3 contains 18 residues. Germline V gene data show CDR1 as MNHEY and CDR2 as SMNVEV (reference sequence). CDR3 sequence reads: CASSENAEKNSYNSPLHF. For the CDR3, the DNA is TGTGCCAGCAGCGAGAACGCGGAAAAGAACTCCTATAATTCACCCCTCCACTTT.

The chain joins TRBV11-2 to TRBJ2-1, with D perhaps being TRBD1 or TRBD2 (5 bases each). The length of the CDR3 is 16 residues. Germline CDR1 and CDR2: SGHAT and FQNNGV. The V and J ends lost 5 bases and 2 bases respectively, with 16 bases between them. The CDR3 bases are TGTGCCAGCAGCCGGGGCGGCGGGCCTGCCTACAATGAGCAGTTCTTC. This gives the protein CASSRGGGPAYNEQFF.

The chain couples TRBV29-1 to TRBJ2-5, with D tentatively TRBD2 (6 bases). V gave up 1 base and J gave up 3 bases, with 24 bases separating them. Per germline, CDR1 SQVTM and CDR2 ANQGSEA. The CDR3 is made up of 18 amino acids. This CDR3 reads CSVEGGWGEWVLKETQYF. CDR3 coding DNA: TGCAGCGTTGAAGGTGGCTGGGGGGAATGGGTGCTTAAAGAGACCCAGTACTTC.

V gene TRBV7-2 combines with J gene TRBJ2-7; possible D gene TRBD1, 6 bases. This CDR3 is built from 15 residues. Germline loops: CDR1 SGHTA, CDR2 FQGNSA. Trimming pared 5 bases from V and 5 bases from J, leaving 19 bases between. In nucleotides, the CDR3 is TGTGCCAGCAGCCTTCGGGCACAGGGCCTCGACGAGCAGTACTTC. It translates to CASSLRAQGLDEQYF.

This clonotype was counted only a few times. The chain is built from TRBV7-9 and TRBJ1-5; the D gene is possibly TRBD1 (5 bases). Germline CDR1 reads SEHNR; CDR2 reads FQNEAQ (reference sequence). CDR3 length: 13 amino acids. Between the trimmed V and J ends, which lost 1 base and 5 bases, there was a span of 6 bases. The CDR3 protein is CASSLVGDQPQHF. The CDR3 DNA is TGTGCCAGCAGCTTAGTAGGGGATCAGCCCCAGCATTTT.

The rearrangement links TRBV4-3 to TRBJ2-7; tentatively, D is TRBD1 (5 bases). Germline-derived CDR1 and CDR2 are LGHNA and YSLEER. V was cut by 4 bases and J by 1 base, with 14 bases left in between. This CDR3 is built from 15 residues. In DNA, the CDR3 is TGCGCCAGCAGCCGAGACGCGGCAGGGTCCTACGAGCAGTACTTC. Its translation: CASSRDAAGSYEQYF.

The chain combines TRBV14 with TRBJ2-5; 7 bases fit TRBD2. Germline CDR1 and CDR2: SGHDN and FVKESK. The CDR3 is made up of 16 amino acids. The V segment lost 5 bases and the J segment 11 bases; nucleotides outside the gene matches: 20. The CDR3 coding sequence is TGTGCCAGCAGCGCCCTGGGACTACCTCAGAACAATGAGCAGTACTTC. Translation gives CASSALGLPQNNEQYF.

This clonotype was seen many times. CDR3 amino acids: CASSHTGAYEQYF. The DNA of the CDR3 is TGTGCCAGCAGCCATACAGGTGCCTACGAGCAGTACTTC. The chain combines TRBV12-3 or TRBV12-4 with TRBJ2-7; tentatively, D is TRBD1 (5 bases). The CDR3 is 13 residues long. V lost 6 bases to trimming and J lost 2 bases, with 11 bases between them.

V and J are TRBV6-6 and TRBJ2-1, with 7 bases that match TRBD1. CDR1 MNHNY and CDR2 SVGAGI come from the germline V gene (reference sequence). Germline trimming cut 4 bases from V and 2 bases from J; bases unmatched to any gene: 8. The CDR3 contains 16 residues. DNA of the CDR3: TGTGCCAGCAGTTTTACAGGGGCTGGGACCTACAATGAGCAGTTCTTC. It translates to CASSFTGAGTYNEQFF.

V and J are TRBV11-3 and TRBJ2-7, with 9 nucleotides matching TRBD2. The trim removed 4 bases at V and 3 bases at J, leaving 1 base unmatched. CDR1 SGHNT and CDR2 YENEEA come from the germline V gene. The CDR3 runs 13 residues. This CDR3 is CASSWTSDYEQYF. The DNA of the CDR3 is TGTGCCAGCAGCTGGACTAGCGACTACGAGCAGTACTTC.

The rearrangement uses TRBV6-5 and TRBJ2-2; 9 positions match TRBD1. V gave up 6 bases and J gave up 6 bases; unmatched junction bases: 11. Germline V gene lookup returns CDR1 MNHEY and CDR2 SVGAGI. The CDR3 is 16 amino acids. The CDR3 loop reads CASSRPLQGAPGELFF. DNA of the CDR3: TGTGCCAGCAGCCGACCGTTACAGGGGGCCCCCGGGGAGCTGTTTTTT.

The CDR3 protein is CASSVGGGPSNTQYF. The CDR3 DNA follows: TGTGCCAGCAGCGTAGGCGGGGGCCCCTCAAATACGCAGTATTTT. The chain couples TRBV9 to TRBJ2-3, with TRBD2 as a possible D gene (7 bases). Between the trimmed V and J ends, which lost 0 bases and 7 bases, there was a span of 15 bases. This CDR3 has 15 residues. From germline, CDR1 is SGDLS and CDR2 YYNGEE.

CDR3 DNA: TGTGCCAGCACCTCCCTAGCGGGCCTTAGGAATGAGCAGTTCTTC. This gives the protein CASTSLAGLRNEQFF. V and J are TRBV6-4 and TRBJ2-1; the match to TRBD2 covers 8 bases. The V segment lost 7 bases and the J segment 7 bases; nucleotides outside the gene matches: 12. This CDR3 comprises 15 residues. CDR1 is MRHNA, CDR2 SNTAGT, per germline.

This chain joins TRBV29-1 and TRBJ2-4; tentatively, D is TRBD1 or TRBD2 (5 bases each). The J call may be mistaken, given a closer DNA end match to TRBJ2-5. The length of the CDR3 is 11 residues. Looked up from germline, CDR1 is SQVTM and CDR2 is ANQGSEA. The CDR3 DNA follows: TGCAGCGGGGGGAGCCAAGAGACCCAGTACTTC. Its protein is CSGGSQETQYF.

This clonotype was seen a few times. The chain has TRBV12-3 or TRBV12-4 and TRBJ2-5, with 8 bases that match TRBD1. J was trimmed by 5 bases and V by 5 bases; bases with no gene match: 4. The CDR3 covers 13 residues. As DNA, the CDR3 is TGTGCCAGCAGTAACACAGGGGGGGAGACCCAGTACTTC. Encoded protein: CASSNTGGETQYF.